Each of the 11 T cell receptor beta chains below was sequenced from the same sample in a study of response to subunit inactivated influenza vaccine. TCRdb re-derived calls from the RT-PCR reads in MiXCR, one entry per CDR3 protein. The sample lists more than 600,000 distinct CDR3 sequences, approximately 18% occurring once. Sequences were derived from PBMCs from blood, sampled roughly 5 days after vaccination. The receptors shown here come from a man between 45 and 60 years old who received an inactivated influenza vaccine.

The chain recombines TRBV6-1 with TRBJ2-6, with a possible D match to TRBD1 (5 bases). V shed 6 bases and J shed 2 bases, with 17 bases lying between them. This CDR3 comprises 17 residues. CDR1 is MNHNS and CDR2 is SASEGT in the germline V gene. The CDR3 DNA reads TGTGCCAGCAGAACGACAGTCCGACGCCCTGGGGCCAACGTCCTGACTTTC. Translated, it gives CASRTTVRRPGANVLTF.

The V call is TRBV25-1, the J call TRBJ2-3; D perhaps matches TRBD1 (6 bases). CDR3 length equals 15 residues. V was trimmed by 0 bases and J by 5 bases, leaving 12 bases between them. CDR1 MGHDK and CDR2 SYGVNS come from the germline V gene. The chain's CDR3 is CASSEYGRGIDTQYF. The CDR3 nucleotides are TGTGCCAGCAGTGAATATGGCAGGGGCATAGATACGCAGTATTTT. The complete variable domain, with remaining parts taken from reference TRBV25-1 and TRBJ2-3, reads EADIYQTPRYLVIGTGKKITLECSQTMGHDKMYWYQQDPGMELHLIHYSYGVNSTEKGDLSSESTVSRIRTEHFPLTLESARPSHTSQYLCASSEYGRGIDTQYFGPGTRLTVL.

This clonotype was seen a few times. The J gene is TRBJ2-4, the V gene TRBV10-1; 15 bases map to TRBD2. The germline CDR1 and CDR2 sequences are WNHNN and SYGVQD (reference sequence). V gave up 5 bases and J gave up 8 bases; unmatched junction bases: 10. The CDR3 extends over 17 amino acids. The CDR3 sequence is CASSSGTSGGKGDIQYF. The CDR3 DNA sequence: TGCGCCAGCAGTTCTGGGACTAGCGGGGGGAAAGGTGACATTCAGTACTTC.

This clonotype turned up a few times. The chain couples TRBV20-1 to TRBJ2-7; tentatively, D is TRBD1 (7 bases). The CDR3 totals 17 residues. V was clipped by 3 bases and J by 4 bases, with 25 bases between them. Germline CDR1 and CDR2: DFQATT and SNEGSKA (reference sequence). CDR3 DNA: TGCAGTGCTAGTCAGGGCTTTGAGACAGGGAGGAGTTACGAGCAGTACTTC. Amino acids: CSASQGFETGRSYEQYF.

The chain carries TRBV20-1 and TRBJ1-1, with D perhaps TRBD1 (6 bases). This CDR3 spans 14 amino acids. CDR1 is DFQATT and CDR2 is SNEGSKA in the germline V gene (reference sequence). V gave up 2 bases and J gave up 4 bases, with 14 bases separating them. For the CDR3, the DNA is TGCAGTGCTAGATCGGGAGGGGGAGGCACTGAAGCTTTCTTT. It is translated as CSARSGGGGTEAFF.

This chain uses TRBV7-2 with TRBJ2-3, with D possibly TRBD2 on 8 matching bases. Trimming shortened V by 2 bases and J by 4 bases, and 13 bases separated the two germline ends. Per germline, CDR1 SGHTA and CDR2 FQGNSA. This CDR3 spans 15 amino acids. CDR3 coding DNA: TGTGCCAGCAGCTTATACGGGAGGGGGCCAGATACGCAGTATTTT. It yields the protein CASSLYGRGPDTQYF.

The sample holds a few counts of this clonotype. The chain employs TRBV27 and TRBJ1-5, with 7 bases identical to TRBD1. Germline lookup yields CDR1 MNHEY and CDR2 SMNVEV (reference sequence). Trimming took 7 bases from V and 1 from J; bases not matched to a gene: 7. This CDR3 is built from 15 residues. CDR3 in amino acids: CASNAGTASNQPQHF. The CDR3 nucleotides are TGTGCCAGCAACGCCGGGACAGCCAGCAATCAGCCCCAGCATTTT.

This clonotype appeared a few times. In DNA form, the CDR3 reads TGTGCCAGCGTCCAAGCGGGGGGTATCCAAGAGACCCAGTACTTC. This translates into CASVQAGGIQETQYF. The rearrangement links TRBV7-2 to TRBJ2-5, with TRBD2 identical over 9 bases. With 8 bases clipped from V and 1 base from J, the junction kept 8 bases outside the gene matches. Per the germline V gene, CDR1 is SGHTA and CDR2 is FQGNSA. This CDR3 contains 15 residues.

J is TRBJ1-2 and V is TRBV20-1, with D possibly matching TRBD1 (5 bases). The CDR3 loop spans 14 amino acids. In germline, CDR1 is DFQATT, CDR2 SNEGSKA (reference sequence). The ends were cut back, 2 bases at V and 8 bases at J, with 18 bases in the middle. The CDR3 loop is CSARKQAFNSGYTF. In DNA form, the CDR3 reads TGCAGTGCTAGAAAACAGGCTTTCAATAGCGGCTACACCTTC.

This clonotype showed up just a few times. The V call is TRBV20-1, the J call TRBJ2-7; possible D gene TRBD2, 5 bases. Germline lookup yields CDR1 DFQATT and CDR2 SNEGSKA (reference sequence). This CDR3 is 15 amino acids long. Trimming removed 1 base at V and 1 base at J, with 14 bases between. The CDR3: CSARVRGPYSYEQYF. The CDR3 DNA follows: TGCAGTGCTAGAGTGAGAGGGCCGTATTCCTACGAGCAGTACTTC.

This chain uses TRBV15 with TRBJ2-7; 7 bases are shared with TRBD2. Germline V gene sequence: CDR1 LNHNV, CDR2 YYDKDF (reference sequence). J was trimmed by 2 bases and V by 1 base; bases with no gene match: 5. The CDR3 has 15 amino acids. This CDR3 is CATSRGASGTYEQYF. In nucleotides, the CDR3 is TGTGCCACCAGCAGAGGGGCTAGCGGCACCTACGAGCAGTACTTC.